A selection of T cell receptor beta chains follows, all from one sample in a study of control samples from healthy donors and cancer patients. Profiled with immunoSEQ multiplex PCR; TCRdb holds only in-frame clones, not every one. The table records more than 95,000 clones, 85% to 90% of them present only once. Sequencing used blood. The receptors were sampled from a woman aged 65 to 85 in good health. Each CDR3 is given without its conserved first and last residue. Fields, in order: clone size, V gene, J gene, D gene, CDR3 protein. The D gene is left open where the match is weak. A clone size is listed for some rows: how often the clone was seen (once, few, many), or a class if it is expanded.

abundance: NA
v_gene: TRBV5-1
j_gene: TRBJ1-6
d_gene: NA
CDR3aa: ASSLNWGGERNSPLH

abundance: NA
v_gene: TRBV11-2
j_gene: TRBJ1-3
d_gene: TRBD1
CDR3aa: ASSRTGDSGNTIY

abundance: NA
v_gene: TRBV20-1
j_gene: TRBJ1-1
d_gene: NA
CDR3aa: SASAWQGNTEAF

abundance: NA
v_gene: TRBV7-9
j_gene: TRBJ2-5
d_gene: NA
CDR3aa: ASSLGDSQRTETQY

abundance: NA
v_gene: TRBV3-1/TRBV3-2
j_gene: TRBJ1-3
d_gene: NA
CDR3aa: ASSQDIRNTIY

abundance: NA
v_gene: TRBV5-1
j_gene: TRBJ1-1
d_gene: TRBD1
CDR3aa: ASSGTENEAF

abundance: NA
v_gene: TRBV5-1
j_gene: TRBJ2-5
d_gene: NA
CDR3aa: ASSQGQLQETQY

abundance: NA
v_gene: TRBV7-3
j_gene: TRBJ1-1
d_gene: TRBD1
CDR3aa: ASRDRETTEAF

abundance: once
v_gene: TRBV28
j_gene: TRBJ2-4
d_gene: NA
CDR3aa: ASSLGQKNIQY

abundance: once
v_gene: TRBV11-2
j_gene: TRBJ2-7
d_gene: TRBD1
CDR3aa: ASSLVVPGTDSYEQY

abundance: NA
v_gene: TRBV5-1
j_gene: TRBJ2-7
d_gene: NA
CDR3aa: ASSLRESYEQY

abundance: NA
v_gene: TRBV19
j_gene: TRBJ1-2
d_gene: TRBD1
CDR3aa: ASRDRGRSDYGYT

abundance: NA
v_gene: TRBV3-1/TRBV3-2
j_gene: TRBJ1-1
d_gene: NA
CDR3aa: ASSQVPTEAF

abundance: NA
v_gene: TRBV24-1
j_gene: TRBJ1-1
d_gene: TRBD1
CDR3aa: ATSEAGTGVNTEAF

abundance: NA
v_gene: TRBV9
j_gene: TRBJ2-7
d_gene: NA
CDR3aa: ASSVGSEAQYYEQY

abundance: NA
v_gene: TRBV19
j_gene: TRBJ1-2
d_gene: NA
CDR3aa: ASSSRQRHGYT

abundance: NA
v_gene: TRBV5-5
j_gene: TRBJ1-3
d_gene: NA
CDR3aa: ASSPRQDRSGNTIY

abundance: NA
v_gene: TRBV4-2
j_gene: TRBJ1-2
d_gene: TRBD1
CDR3aa: ASSRTGTGGVYGYT